This passage covers 28 T cell receptor beta chains from one sample sequenced in a study of cytomegalovirus exposure and HLA in healthy donors (dated by TCRdb to 2017 to 2019). The protocol used for the library was the immunoSEQ multiplex PCR assay. A mixture of 60 forward primers for TCR Vbeta segments and 13 reverse primers for TCR Jbeta segments was used in the multiplex PCR. TCRdb re-hosts the immuneACCESS table, in-frame sequences only. Its copies lack some clones; in the studies checked, an unresolved V gene accounts for under half of them, and the cause for the rest is not known. The sample table shows 95,000 to 100,000 clones, and under 85% are seen once. Roughly 4% of the sample is taken by the ten largest. Sequenced material: PBMCs. These receptors were obtained from a man aged 35 to 55 in good health and CMV-seronegative.

V gene TRBV29-1 combines with J gene TRBJ1-2, with D perhaps TRBD1 (5 bases). Trimming removed 7 bases from V and 5 bases from J, with 14 bases in between. Germline V gives CDR1 SQVTM, CDR2 ANQGSEA. The CDR3 is 12 residues long. The CDR3 region is CSAPWGAYGYTF. DNA for the CDR3: TGCAGCGCCCCCTGGGGCGCATATGGCTACACCTTC. The full variable domain, rest sourced from reference TRBV29-1 and TRBJ1-2, is SAVISQKPSRDICQRGTSLTIQCQVDSQVTMMFWYRQQPGQSLTLIATANQGSEATYESGFVIDKFPISRPNLTFSTLTVSNMSPEDSSIYLCSAPWGAYGYTFGSGTRLTVV.

This clone turned up a few times. The genes are TRBV30 and TRBJ2-7; weak D call: TRBD2 (7 bases). This CDR3 has 12 amino acids. The V and J ends lost 8 bases and 7 bases respectively, with 18 bases between them. CDR1 is GTSNPN and CDR2 is SVGIG in the germline V gene (reference sequence). CDR3 DNA: TGTGCCGGGGGGGACAACCGTGGGGAGCAGTACTTC. Translation gives CAGGDNRGEQYF.

This chain connects TRBV5-1 to TRBJ1-1, with D possibly TRBD1 on 6 matching bases. Germline assignment: CDR1 SGHRS and CDR2 YFSETQ. Trimming cost V 2 bases and J 4 bases, with 12 bases left between them. This CDR3 contains 14 residues. The CDR3 here is CASSLTGTVTEAFF. The DNA of the CDR3 is TGCGCCAGCAGCTTAACAGGGACGGTCACTGAAGCTTTCTTT.

In its sample, this clone was seen a few times. The chain carries TRBV14 and TRBJ2-7, with 11 positions matching TRBD2. Trimming at V came to 4 bases and at J to 7 bases, leaving 3 bases not matched to a gene. Germline V lookup: CDR1 SGHDN, CDR2 FVKESK. CDR3 length: 13 residues. The CDR3 region has the DNA TGTGCCAGCAGCCCCCGACTAGCGGGGGAGCAGTACGTC. This codes for CASSPRLAGEQYV.

The J gene is TRBJ2-1, the V gene TRBV19; D not resolved. CDR1 and CDR2 from the germline V gene are LNHDA and SQIVND (reference sequence). Deletions cut 4 bases from V and 7 bases from J, with 11 bases between. The length of the CDR3 is 13 residues. The CDR3 sequence is CASSNSGRNEQFF. In nucleotides, the CDR3 is TGTGCCAGTAGTAATTCAGGTCGTAATGAGCAGTTCTTC.

The chain employs TRBV11-2 and TRBJ2-7; 7 bases agree with TRBD1. Germline CDR1 SGHAT, CDR2 FQNNGV. This CDR3 contains 14 residues. V lost 6 bases to trimming and J lost 3 bases; unmatched junction nucleotides: 8. CDR3 DNA: TGTGCCAGCAGTTCAGGGACAGACCTCTACGAGCAGTACGTC. Translated, it gives CASSSGTDLYEQYV.

This clone appeared once. The genes are TRBV27 and TRBJ2-1; 10 nucleotides line up with TRBD2. CDR1 MNHEY and CDR2 SMNVEV come from the germline V gene (reference sequence). The CDR3 is made up of 15 amino acids. With V trimmed by 5 bases and J by 7 bases, 8 bases remained unmatched. Here the CDR3 reads CASSLERGGENEQFF. In DNA form, the CDR3 reads TGTGCCAGCAGTCTCGAGCGGGGGGGGGAGAATGAGCAGTTCTTC.

The chain has TRBV5-4 and TRBJ2-1; tentative D call: TRBD1 (5 bases). The CDR3 totals 15 residues. In germline, CDR1 is SGHNT, CDR2 YYREEE (reference sequence). Trimming pared 2 bases from V and 0 bases from J, leaving 9 bases between. The CDR3 spells CASSFPRDSYNEQFF. CDR3 nucleotide sequence: TGTGCCAGCAGCTTCCCCAGGGACTCCTACAATGAGCAGTTCTTC.

The V gene is TRBV5-1, the J gene TRBJ1-1; tentative D call: TRBD1 (5 bases). This CDR3 has 13 amino acids. The V and J ends lost 2 bases and 4 bases respectively, with 9 bases between them. CDR1 is SGHRS, CDR2 YFSETQ, per germline. The CDR3 protein is CASSFAGGTEAFF. The CDR3, as DNA: TGCGCCAGCAGCTTCGCGGGGGGCACTGAAGCTTTCTTT.

The chain employs TRBV2 and TRBJ2-6, with 10 bases identical to TRBD1. After removal of 1 base from V and 0 bases from J, the junction contained 6 bases not matched to a gene. The CDR3 consists of 19 residues. Per germline, CDR1 SNHLY and CDR2 FYNNEI. The CDR3 protein is CASSEGAGTGDSGANVLTF. The CDR3 DNA sequence: TGTGCCAGCAGTGAAGGAGCTGGGACAGGGGACTCTGGGGCCAACGTCCTGACTTTC.

This chain uses TRBV13 with TRBJ1-3; a possible D gene is TRBD1 (6 bases). Trimming cost V 5 bases and J 1 base, with 9 bases left between them. The length of the CDR3 is 14 residues. The germline V gene encodes CDR1 PRHDT and CDR2 FYEKMQ (reference sequence). CDR3 amino acids: CASSQTGSGNTIYF. CDR3 DNA: TGTGCCAGCAGCCAAACAGGGTCTGGAAACACCATATATTTT.

The chain recombines TRBV6-5 with TRBJ2-1, with TRBD2 identical over 12 bases. The CDR3 has 14 residues. Per the germline V gene, CDR1 is MNHEY and CDR2 is SVGAGI. V lost 3 bases and J lost 9; bases outside the gene matches: 3. The CDR3 sequence is CASSYGLAGFEQFF. CDR3 DNA sequence: TGTGCCAGCAGTTATGGACTAGCGGGGTTTGAGCAGTTCTTC.

CDR3 sequence (DNA): TGTGCCAGCAGCTTTCGGGGCGGGGAGCTGTTTTTT. Translating gives CASSFRGGELFF. The chain combines TRBV6-5 with TRBJ2-2; TRBD2 might be the D (5 bases). The CDR3 sequence is 12 residues long. V shed 6 bases and J shed 7 bases, with 9 bases lying between them. Germline-derived CDR1 and CDR2 are MNHEY and SVGAGI.

The chain links TRBV19 to TRBJ1-1; D not certain. Germline V gene data show CDR1 as LNHDA and CDR2 as SQIVND (reference sequence). The CDR3 sequence is 17 residues long. Deletions cut 3 bases from V and 0 bases from J, with 17 bases between. The CDR3 bases are TGTGCCAGTAGTATCGTCAGAGCGCGGTCGGTGAACACTGAAGCTTTCTTT. Residues: CASSIVRARSVNTEAFF.

This chain links TRBV21-1 with TRBJ1-2; the DNA was not used to check the table's D call, TRBD1. TRBV21-1 is designated a pseudogene. The CDR3 is 15 residues long. In DNA form, the CDR3 reads TGTGCCAGCAGCAAGTCAGGCAGGCCCGACTATGGCTACACCTTC. Translating it yields CASSKSGRPDYGYTF.

This chain joins TRBV18 and TRBJ2-1; 9 nucleotides align to TRBD2. V lost 1 base, J lost 0 bases, and 10 bases stayed unmatched. Germline V lookup: CDR1 KGHSH, CDR2 LQKENI. This CDR3 is built from 19 residues. CDR3: CASSPLSLAGSISYNEQFF. DNA for the CDR3: TGTGCCAGCTCACCACTAAGCCTAGCGGGGTCTATCTCCTACAATGAGCAGTTCTTC.

CDR3 residues: CASSPGQPSGANVLTF. DNA of the CDR3: TGTGCCAGCTCACCGGGACAGCCCTCTGGGGCCAACGTCCTGACTTTC. This chain joins TRBV18 and TRBJ2-6; 7 positions agree with TRBD1. The germline V gene encodes CDR1 KGHSH and CDR2 LQKENI. The CDR3 loop spans 16 amino acids. Germline trimming cut 3 bases from V and 0 bases from J; bases unmatched to any gene: 2.

The V and J genes are TRBV28 and TRBJ2-3; 8 bases fit TRBD2. V lost 7 bases to trimming and J lost 7 bases; unmatched junction nucleotides: 7. CDR3 size: 13 residues. In germline, CDR1 is MDHEN, CDR2 SYDVKM. The chain's CDR3 is CASTVSGAYTQYF. The DNA of the CDR3 is TGTGCCAGCACCGTTAGCGGGGCCTATACGCAGTATTTT.

The chain uses TRBV11-2 and TRBJ1-1, with 7 bases that match TRBD1. V shed 6 bases, J shed 3 bases, and the junction held 4 bases outside the gene matches. The CDR3 covers 13 residues. In germline, CDR1 is SGHAT, CDR2 FQNNGV. CDR3 sequence: CASRFTGDTEAFF. The CDR3 DNA sequence: TGTGCCAGCAGATTTACAGGGGACACTGAAGCTTTCTTT.

This chain uses TRBV7-3 with TRBJ2-3, with 10 bases matching TRBD1. The germline V gene encodes CDR1 SGHTA and CDR2 FQGTGA. J was trimmed by 4 bases and V by 3 bases; bases with no gene match: 1. The CDR3 totals 14 residues. The CDR3 DNA reads as TGTGCCAGCAGCTTGGGGACAGGGGCAGATACGCAGTATTTT. Amino acid sequence: CASSLGTGADTQYF. The full variable domain, rest sourced from reference TRBV7-3 and TRBJ2-3, is GAGVSQTPSNKVTEKGKYVELRCDPISGHTALYWYRQSLGQGPEFLIYFQGTGAADDSGLPNDRFFAVRPEGSVSTLKIQRTERGDSAVYLCASSLGTGADTQYFGPGTRLTVL.

This clone was seen a few times. The J gene is TRBJ1-4, the V gene TRBV27, with TRBD1 identical over 7 bases. The length of the CDR3 is 14 residues. Per the germline V gene, CDR1 is MNHEY and CDR2 is SMNVEV (reference sequence). V lost 8 bases to trimming and J lost 0 bases; unmatched junction nucleotides: 3. CDR3 nucleotide sequence: TGTGCCAGCCGGGGGACAGCAACTAATGAAAAACTGTTTTTT. Translated: CASRGTATNEKLFF.

This chain joins TRBV5-1 and TRBJ1-6; D remains unclear. The CDR3 spans 15 residues. Trimming stripped 1 base from V and 6 bases from J, with 11 bases between. Germline V CDR1 and CDR2: SGHRS, YFSETQ. CDR3 sequence reads: CASSLMAGSNSPLHF. The CDR3 bases are TGCGCCAGCAGCTTGATGGCGGGAAGTAATTCACCCCTCCACTTT.

The chain joins TRBV25-1 to TRBJ2-7; D is possibly TRBD2 (5 bases). The CDR3 totals 12 residues. V lost 6 bases to trimming and J lost 6 bases, with 12 bases between them. The V gene's germline CDR1 is MGHDK and CDR2 SYGVNS. CDR3 DNA sequence: TGTGCCAGCAGGGGGAGCTTCGGCGAGCAGTACGTC. Its protein product is CASRGSFGEQYV.

V gene TRBV11-2 combines with J gene TRBJ1-2; D is ambiguous. The CDR3 totals 13 residues. V gave up 1 base and J gave up 3 bases, with 6 bases separating them. Germline V CDR1 and CDR2: SGHAT, FQNNGV. The CDR3 loop is CASSLGADYGYTF. CDR3 bases: TGTGCCAGCAGCTTAGGGGCAGACTATGGCTACACCTTC.

As concerns this clone: A junction end diverges from the germline sequence, so it may reflect a read error. The CDR3 DNA sequence: TGTTCCAGCAGCCTCGGGACAGGGGGCTACAATGAGCAGTTCTTC. The encoded protein is CSSSLGTGGYNEQFF. The V and J genes are TRBV7-9 and TRBJ2-1; the match to TRBD1 covers 11 bases. Germline CDR1 reads SEHNR; CDR2 reads FQNEAQ (reference sequence). The CDR3 is 15 residues long.

The rearrangement links TRBV2 to TRBJ1-5, with D unclear. The V end lost 5 bases, the J end lost 3 bases, and 14 bases lay between the germline ends. Germline lookup yields CDR1 SNHLY and CDR2 FYNNEI. There are 15 residues in the CDR3. The CDR3 DNA reads TGTGCCAGCAGTCCGAACAGTTTCCACAATCAGCCCCAGCATTTT. Translation: CASSPNSFHNQPQHF.

This clone appeared a single time. The chain employs TRBV28 and TRBJ2-7; 8 nucleotides agree with TRBD2. CDR3 length: 15 residues. Germline CDR1 and CDR2: MDHEN and SYDVKM. Trimming took 3 bases from V and 2 from J; bases not matched to a gene: 6. The CDR3 DNA follows: TGTGCCAGCAGTTTTAGAGCGGGGGCCCCCTACGAGCAGTACGTC. It translates to CASSFRAGAPYEQYV.

The chain uses TRBV7-2 and TRBJ2-5; TRBD1 matches at 7 bases. Per the germline V gene, CDR1 is SGHTA and CDR2 is FQGNSA. Trimming cost V 6 bases and J 2 bases; bases outside gene matches: 3. The CDR3 length is 13 residues. The CDR3 loop is CASSRDRQETQYF. The CDR3 DNA reads as TGTGCCAGCAGTCGGGACAGACAAGAGACCCAGTACTTC. Variable domain in full (rest from reference TRBV7-2 and TRBJ2-5): GAGVSQSPSNKVTEKGKDVELRCDPISGHTALYWYRQSLGQGLEFLIYFQGNSAPDKSGLPSDRFSAERTGGSVSTLTIQRTQQEDSAVYLCASSRDRQETQYFGPGTRLLVL.